The 28 T cell receptor beta chains given below trace back to one sample, sequenced in a study of regulatory T cells in long-lasting Graves disease. CDR3 regions were amplified by Arm-PCR using iRepertoire HTBI primers to build TCR beta libraries. TCRdb recomputed calls from the multiplex PCR reads with MiXCR, one row per CDR3 protein. Among a few hundred thousand distinct CDR3 sequences listed, around 15% were seen once. The time point was: newly diagnosed GD, antithyroid drugs for less than 3 months. Following extraction of RNA from PBMCs, that RNA was used to make the TCR library. This same sample was also part of a study on T cells in Graves' hyperthyroidism and ophthalmopathy.

Sequencing was performed on peripheral blood mononuclear cells (PBMCs), taken at new diagnosis, from a patient treated with antithyroid drugs. The receptors stem from a man between 40 and 49 years old with Graves disease.

This clonotype has at least ten counts. The genes are TRBV2 and TRBJ1-3, with D possibly being TRBD1 (5 bases). The germline V gene encodes CDR1 SNHLY and CDR2 FYNNEI. Trimming removed 6 bases from V and 3 bases from J, with 15 bases in between. The CDR3 is 15 residues long. CDR3 DNA: TGTGCCAGCAGCGCGGGGAGGGGAGGTGGAAACACCATATATTTT. Protein sequence: CASSAGRGGGNTIYF.

This clonotype occurred many times. V gene TRBV7-2 combines with J gene TRBJ2-1, with 7 bases aligning to TRBD1. Germline lookup yields CDR1 SGHTA and CDR2 FQGNSA. With 4 bases clipped from V and 10 bases from J, the junction kept 10 bases outside the gene matches. This CDR3 has 14 amino acids. The CDR3 sequence: CASSSLPGTDEQFF. The CDR3, as DNA: TGTGCCAGCAGCTCCTTACCCGGGACAGACGAGCAGTTCTTC.

The CDR3 bases are TGTGCCAGCAGTGGCGCCGGGACAGGGGGAAACATTCAGTACTTC. It is translated as CASSGAGTGGNIQYF. The gene calls are TRBV28 and TRBJ2-4, with 11 bases lining up with TRBD1. V shed 5 bases and J 6 bases; nucleotides not matched to a gene: 6. This CDR3 has 15 residues. Germline assignment: CDR1 MDHEN and CDR2 SYDVKM. Full variable domain (missing parts from reference TRBV28 and TRBJ2-4): DVKVTQSSRYLVKRTGEKVFLECVQDMDHENMFWYRQDPGLGLRLIYFSYDVKMKEKGDIPEGYSVSREKKERFSLILESASTNQTSMYLCASSGAGTGGNIQYFGAGTRLSVL.

The table lists this clonotype with many counts. The CDR3 reads CASSLSLRGGLTQYF. The CDR3 DNA reads as TGTGCCAGCAGTTTAAGCCTGCGGGGGGGCCTTACGCAGTATTTT. The V and J genes are TRBV27 and TRBJ2-3; TRBD2 aligns across 9 bases. Germline V lookup: CDR1 MNHEY, CDR2 SMNVEV (reference sequence). Germline trimming cut 2 bases from V and 8 bases from J; bases unmatched to any gene: 8. The CDR3 is 15 residues long.

This clonotype was counted ten times or more. The CDR3, as DNA: TGTGCCAGCTCACCTTCACAGGGGGATCTTTATGGCTACACCTTC. Protein sequence: CASSPSQGDLYGYTF. The chain couples TRBV18 to TRBJ1-2; the match to TRBD1 covers 8 bases. Germline CDR1 is KGHSH and CDR2 is LQKENI. The CDR3 has 15 amino acids. V shed 3 bases and J 5 bases; nucleotides not matched to a gene: 8.

This chain connects TRBV6-1 to TRBJ2-4, with D possibly matching TRBD2 (5 bases). This CDR3 comprises 14 residues. V lost 6 bases, J lost 8 bases, and 17 bases lay in between. Germline loops: CDR1 MNHNS, CDR2 SASEGT. This CDR3 reads CASREPFEGDIQYF. The CDR3 DNA reads TGTGCCAGCAGAGAGCCTTTTGAGGGAGACATTCAGTACTTC.

This clonotype was observed many times. This sequence joins TRBV10-3 and TRBJ2-7, with D unresolved. Trimming left V 8 bases short and J 2 bases short, with 13 bases between. The length of the CDR3 is 13 residues. CDR1 ENHRY and CDR2 SYGVKD come from the germline V gene. The CDR3 sequence: CAIATGSTYEQYF. The CDR3, as DNA: TGTGCCATCGCAACTGGGTCAACCTACGAGCAGTACTTC.

This clonotype has a count of ten or more. The gene calls are TRBV13 and TRBJ2-7; no clear D. Germline CDR1 reads PRHDT; CDR2 reads FYEKMQ (reference sequence). V was trimmed by 5 bases and J by 6 bases, leaving 11 bases between them. The CDR3 is made up of 12 amino acids. CDR3 in DNA: TGTGCCAGCAGCGGGCTAGTCTCCGAGCAGTACTTC. This gives the protein CASSGLVSEQYF.

There are many counts of this clonotype. This chain joins TRBV12-3 or TRBV12-4 and TRBJ1-4, with a weak D call TRBD1 (5 bases). There are 14 residues in the CDR3. V lost 6 bases and J 7 bases, leaving 15 bases between the germline ends. The CDR3: CASSPRAGGEKLFF. CDR3 in DNA: TGTGCCAGCAGCCCCAGGGCGGGCGGTGAAAAACTGTTTTTT.

This clonotype has ten or more counts. The V and J genes are TRBV20-1 and TRBJ2-3; 9 bases agree with TRBD2. The CDR3 runs to 13 residues. Germline CDR1 reads DFQATT; CDR2 reads SNEGSKA (reference sequence). With V trimmed by 5 bases and J by 9 bases, 9 bases remained unmatched. This CDR3 reads CSASGLAWDTQYF. In DNA form, the CDR3 reads TGCAGTGCTTCGGGACTAGCATGGGACACGCAGTATTTT.

This clonotype was picked up many times. The genes are TRBV3-1 and TRBJ2-5; D call uncertain. Germline assignment: CDR1 LGHDT and CDR2 YNNKEL (reference sequence). V lost 0 bases, J lost 5 bases, and 4 bases lay in between. The CDR3 is made up of 12 amino acids. CDR3 amino acids: CASSQERETQYF. CDR3 sequence (DNA): TGTGCCAGCAGCCAAGAGAGGGAGACCCAGTACTTC.

This clonotype showed up many times. This sequence joins TRBV20-1 and TRBJ2-1; tentatively, D is TRBD1 or TRBD2 (6 bases each). The CDR3 consists of 15 residues. Per germline, CDR1 DFQATT and CDR2 SNEGSKA (reference sequence). V was shortened by 0 bases and J by 6 bases, with 15 bases between the two germline ends. This CDR3 is CSARDPSGAGNEQFF. CDR3 DNA: TGCAGTGCTAGAGATCCATCGGGGGCCGGCAATGAGCAGTTCTTC.

This clonotype was picked up many times. The V gene is TRBV13, the J gene TRBJ2-4; 10 nucleotides line up with TRBD1. V gave up 3 bases and J gave up 1 base; unmatched junction bases: 6. The CDR3 spans 17 residues. Germline CDR1 PRHDT, CDR2 FYEKMQ (reference sequence). In DNA form, the CDR3 reads TGTGCCAGCAGCTTCCTCCCGGACAGGGGGGCCAAAAACATTCAGTACTTC. Translating gives CASSFLPDRGAKNIQYF.

Ten or more counts support this clonotype. V is TRBV20-1 and J is TRBJ1-1; the D is unclear. CDR1 and CDR2 from the germline V gene are DFQATT and SNEGSKA (reference sequence). The CDR3 runs 16 residues. V lost 2 bases and J lost 2, with 18 bases in between. The CDR3 region has the DNA TGCAGTGCTAGACGACATCCTGCCCCCCTAAACACTGAAGCTTTCTTT. Translated: CSARRHPAPLNTEAFF.

This clonotype has at least ten counts. This chain connects TRBV2 to TRBJ2-1; 12 bases map to TRBD2. CDR1 and CDR2 from the germline V gene are SNHLY and FYNNEI. CDR3 length equals 14 residues. After removal of 8 bases from V and 6 bases from J, the junction contained 5 bases not matched to a gene. The CDR3 DNA reads as TGTGCCAGCGCTAGCGGGGGGGCGGTCAATGAGCAGTTCTTC. Its protein product is CASASGGAVNEQFF.

This clonotype was counted many times. The CDR3 DNA reads TGTGCCAGCAGTTTTCGCGGAGTGACAGGGAATGAAAAACTGTTTTTT. Protein product: CASSFRGVTGNEKLFF. The J gene is TRBJ1-4, the V gene TRBV7-2; 7 bases agree with TRBD1. J gave up 5 bases and V 6 bases, and 12 bases lay outside the gene matches. CDR1 and CDR2 from the germline V gene are SGHTA and FQGNSA. This CDR3 has 16 amino acids.

Worth noting for this clonotype: Since a much larger clone is just one base distant, this may be a read error. This chain uses TRBV5-1 with TRBJ1-2; D ambiguous. The V end lost 5 bases, the J end lost 6 bases, and 14 bases lay between the germline ends. Germline CDR1 SGHRS, CDR2 YFSETQ. This CDR3 region has 13 residues. The CDR3 sequence is CASRAGEVDGYTF. In DNA, the CDR3 is TGCGCCAGCAGGGCGGGCGAGGTAGATGGCTACACCTTC.

In this sample, this clonotype turned up many times. V and J are TRBV3-1 and TRBJ2-2; possibly TRBD1 for D (7 bases). Germline V gene sequence: CDR1 LGHDT, CDR2 YNNKEL (reference sequence). The CDR3 has 17 residues. V lost 4 bases, J lost 4 bases, and 19 bases lay in between. The CDR3 bases are TGTGCCAGCAGCCCTCCCAGGGGGGCTAGCGTCACCGGGGAGCTGTTTTTT. This codes for CASSPPRGASVTGELFF.

Ten or more counts support this clonotype. This rearrangement joins TRBV7-3 to TRBJ2-5, with D possibly being TRBD1 (6 bases). Germline CDR1 reads SGHTA; CDR2 reads FQGTGA. This CDR3 spans 17 amino acids. The V end lost 0 bases, the J end lost 2 bases, and 16 bases lay between the germline ends. The DNA of the CDR3 is TGTGCCAGCAGCTTAACGCGATTGGGGGCGGGTCAAGAGACCCAGTACTTC. It codes for CASSLTRLGAGQETQYF.

This clonotype was detected ten times or more. V and J are TRBV5-1 and TRBJ1-3, with D uncertain. V was trimmed by 0 bases and J by 4 bases, leaving 11 bases between them. CDR1 and CDR2 from the germline V gene are SGHRS and YFSETQ. The CDR3 loop spans 15 amino acids. The CDR3 protein is CASSLESGYGNTIYF. The CDR3 coding sequence is TGCGCCAGCAGCTTGGAATCCGGGTACGGAAACACCATATATTTT.

This clonotype has just a few counts. The rearrangement uses TRBV7-9 and TRBJ2-2, with 8 bases lining up with TRBD1. Trimming at V came to 0 bases and at J to 7 bases, leaving 4 bases not matched to a gene. The CDR3 has 15 amino acids. CDR1 is SEHNR, CDR2 FQNEAQ, per germline (reference sequence). The CDR3: CASSLADRGIGELFF. The CDR3 nucleotides are TGTGCCAGCAGCTTAGCCGACAGGGGAATCGGGGAGCTGTTTTTT. The full variable domain, rest sourced from reference TRBV7-9 and TRBJ2-2, is DTGVSQNPRHKITKRGQNVTFRCDPISEHNRLYWYRQTLGQGPEFLTYFQNEAQLEKSRLLSDRFSAERPKGSFSTLEIQRTEQGDSAMYLCASSLADRGIGELFFGEGSRLTVL.

In its sample, this clonotype was seen many times. V and J are TRBV12-3 or TRBV12-4 and TRBJ2-7, with D possibly matching TRBD1 (6 bases). V lost 0 bases to trimming and J lost 4 bases, with 10 bases between them. The CDR3 spans 14 residues. For the CDR3, the DNA is TGTGCCAGCAGTTTAGCAGGGGGAAAGTACGAGCAGTACTTC. It translates to CASSLAGGKYEQYF.

Here the CDR3 DNA reads TGTGCCTGGAGGAACAGGGGCTATAATTCACCCCTCCACTTT. Translation gives CAWRNRGYNSPLHF. V gene TRBV30 combines with J gene TRBJ1-6; 7 bases line up with TRBD1. V lost 3 bases, J lost 3 bases, and 2 bases stayed unmatched. The CDR3 length is 14 residues. Germline values: CDR1 GTSNPN, CDR2 SVGIG (reference sequence). Drawing the rest from reference TRBV30 and TRBJ1-6, the complete variable domain is SQTIHQWPATLVQPVGSPLSLECTVEGTSNPNLYWYRQAAGRGLQLLFYSVGIGQISSEVPQNLSASRPQDRQFILSSKKLLLSDSGFYLCAWRNRGYNSPLHFGNGTRLTVT.

At least ten counts were recorded for this clonotype. The chain employs TRBV12-3 or TRBV12-4 and TRBJ2-7, with 11 positions matching TRBD2. This CDR3 region has 14 residues. J gave up 3 bases and V 3 bases, and 1 base lay outside the gene matches. The CDR3 protein is CASSFLAGGYEQYF. CDR3 nucleotide sequence: TGTGCCAGCAGTTTCCTAGCGGGGGGCTACGAGCAGTACTTC.

This clonotype has at least ten counts. The CDR3 reads CASSLEGQGVPDTQYF. The CDR3 DNA sequence: TGCGCCAGCAGCTTGGAGGGACAGGGGGTCCCAGATACGCAGTATTTT. The chain links TRBV5-1 to TRBJ2-3, with TRBD1 identical over 11 bases. Germline V lookup: CDR1 SGHRS, CDR2 YFSETQ. This CDR3 region has 16 residues. V lost 0 bases, J lost 4 bases, and 4 bases stayed unmatched.

Ten or more counts support this clonotype. This chain uses TRBV4-3 with TRBJ2-3; 8 nucleotides align to TRBD1. Germline V gives CDR1 LGHNA, CDR2 YSLEER. V gave up 1 base and J gave up 4 bases; unmatched junction bases: 7. The CDR3 totals 16 residues. This CDR3 is CASSQVFGTGADTQYF. The CDR3 coding sequence is TGCGCCAGCAGCCAAGTCTTCGGGACAGGAGCAGATACGCAGTATTTT.

This clonotype was detected ten times or more. The CDR3 sequence: CASSYGGGGTDTQYF. CDR3 in DNA: TGTGCCAGCAGTTACGGCGGGGGGGGTACAGATACGCAGTATTTT. The chain employs TRBV6-2 or TRBV6-3 and TRBJ2-3, with 9 bases identical to TRBD2. Unmatched junction bases numbered 3, after V lost 2 bases and J lost 3 bases. Germline V gene lookup returns CDR1 MNHEY and CDR2 SVGEGT. The CDR3 has 15 residues.

V gene TRBV19 combines with J gene TRBJ2-1; 11 positions agree with TRBD2. This CDR3 is built from 17 residues. V shed 4 bases and J 4 bases; nucleotides not matched to a gene: 9. Germline values: CDR1 LNHDA, CDR2 SQIVND (reference sequence). The CDR3 spells CASSTKRLAGSYNEQFF. DNA of the CDR3: TGTGCCAGTAGTACAAAGCGACTAGCGGGGTCTTACAATGAGCAGTTCTTC. The variable domain in full, with the rest retrieved from reference TRBV19 and TRBJ2-1, is DGGITQSPKYLFRKEGQNVTLSCEQNLNHDAMYWYRQDPGQGLRLIYYSQIVNDFQKGDIAEGYSVSREKKESFPLTVTSAQKNPTAFYLCASSTKRLAGSYNEQFFGPGTRLTVL.